This T cell receptor beta chain comes out of a study of early T cells in non-severe SARS-CoV-2 infection. Across the whole study: Sequencing targeted bulk RNA from unsorted whole blood, leaving chains unpaired.

This clonotype was found a few times. Unique molecular identifier tags were affixed to discrete cDNA molecules. TCRdb re-analysed the 5' RACE reads in MiXCR, keeping a single row per CDR3 protein. The sample includes tens of thousands of distinct CDR3 sequences, about 12% of them seen just once. CDR3 length: 12 amino acids. Deletions cut 7 bases from V and 4 bases from J, with 10 bases between. Germline values: CDR1 LNHDA, CDR2 SQIVND (reference sequence). Sequenced material: whole blood, taken at baseline. The chain uses TRBV19 and TRBJ1-2; tentative D call: TRBD1 (5 bases). The clonotype originates from an adult who was a healthcare worker with PCR-confirmed SARS-CoV-2 infection or an uninfected control (not recorded which). The CDR3 DNA follows: TGTGCCAGTACGGAGGGGCCCTATGGCTACACCTTC. It translates to CASTEGPYGYTF. The entire variable domain, with the rest obtained from reference TRBV19 and TRBJ1-2, is as follows: DGGITQSPKYLFRKEGQNVTLSCEQNLNHDAMYWYRQDPGQGLRLIYYSQIVNDFQKGDIAEGYSVSREKKESFPLTVTSAQKNPTAFYLCASTEGPYGYTFGSGTRLTVV.